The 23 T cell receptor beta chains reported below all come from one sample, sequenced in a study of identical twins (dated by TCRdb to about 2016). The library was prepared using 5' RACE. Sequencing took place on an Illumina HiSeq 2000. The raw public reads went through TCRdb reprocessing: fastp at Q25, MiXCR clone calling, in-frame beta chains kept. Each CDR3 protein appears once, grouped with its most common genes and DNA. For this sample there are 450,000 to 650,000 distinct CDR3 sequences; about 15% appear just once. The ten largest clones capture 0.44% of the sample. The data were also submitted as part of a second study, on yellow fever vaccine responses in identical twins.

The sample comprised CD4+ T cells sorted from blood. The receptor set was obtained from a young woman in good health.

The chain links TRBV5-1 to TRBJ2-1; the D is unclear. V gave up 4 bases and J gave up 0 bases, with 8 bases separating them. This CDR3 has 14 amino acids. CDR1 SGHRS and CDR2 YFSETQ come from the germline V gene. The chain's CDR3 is CASSEVSSYNEQFF. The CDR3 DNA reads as TGCGCCAGCAGCGAGGTGAGCTCCTACAATGAGCAGTTCTTC.

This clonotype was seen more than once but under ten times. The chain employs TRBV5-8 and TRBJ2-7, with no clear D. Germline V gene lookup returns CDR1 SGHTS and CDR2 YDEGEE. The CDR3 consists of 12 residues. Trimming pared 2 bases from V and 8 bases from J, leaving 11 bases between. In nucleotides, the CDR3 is TGTGCCAGCAGCTTTGGCTCTACGAAGCAGTACGTC. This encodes CASSFGSTKQYV.

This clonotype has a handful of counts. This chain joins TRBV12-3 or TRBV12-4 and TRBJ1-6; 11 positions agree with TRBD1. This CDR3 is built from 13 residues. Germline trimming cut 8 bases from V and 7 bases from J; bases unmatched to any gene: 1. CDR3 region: CASGTGGNSPLHF. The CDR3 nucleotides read TGTGCCAGCGGGACAGGGGGGAATTCACCCCTCCACTTT.

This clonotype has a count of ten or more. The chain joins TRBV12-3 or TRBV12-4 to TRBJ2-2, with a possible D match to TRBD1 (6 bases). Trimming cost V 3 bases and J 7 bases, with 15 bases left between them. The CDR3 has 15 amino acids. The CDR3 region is CASSLRTDSSGELFF. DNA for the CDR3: TGTGCCAGCAGTTTGAGGACAGACTCTAGCGGGGAGCTGTTTTTT.

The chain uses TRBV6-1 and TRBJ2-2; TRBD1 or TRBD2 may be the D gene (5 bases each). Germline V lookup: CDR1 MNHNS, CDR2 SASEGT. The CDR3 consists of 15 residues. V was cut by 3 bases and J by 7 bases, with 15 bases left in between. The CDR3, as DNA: TGTGCCAGCAGTGACGGGACCGGGCGAGGCGGGGAGCTGTTTTTT. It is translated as CASSDGTGRGGELFF.

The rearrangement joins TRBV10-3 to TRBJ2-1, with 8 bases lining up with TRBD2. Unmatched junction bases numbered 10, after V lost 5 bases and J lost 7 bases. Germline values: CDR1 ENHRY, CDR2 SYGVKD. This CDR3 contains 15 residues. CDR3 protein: CAISRAGVIRNEQFF. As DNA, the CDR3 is TGTGCCATCAGTCGAGCGGGAGTCATCCGGAATGAGCAGTTCTTC.

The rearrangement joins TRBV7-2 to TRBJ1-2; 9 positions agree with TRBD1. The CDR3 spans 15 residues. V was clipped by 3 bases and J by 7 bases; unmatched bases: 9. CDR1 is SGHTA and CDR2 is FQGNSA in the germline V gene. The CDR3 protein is CASSFRDREASGYTF. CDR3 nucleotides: TGTGCCAGCAGCTTCCGGGACAGGGAAGCTAGTGGCTACACCTTC.

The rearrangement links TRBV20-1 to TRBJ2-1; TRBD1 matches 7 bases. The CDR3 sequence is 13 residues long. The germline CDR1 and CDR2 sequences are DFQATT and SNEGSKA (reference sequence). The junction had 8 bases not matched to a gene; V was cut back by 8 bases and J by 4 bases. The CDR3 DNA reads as TGCAGTCCTACCGGGACAGCTTACAATGAGCAGTTCTTC. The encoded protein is CSPTGTAYNEQFF.

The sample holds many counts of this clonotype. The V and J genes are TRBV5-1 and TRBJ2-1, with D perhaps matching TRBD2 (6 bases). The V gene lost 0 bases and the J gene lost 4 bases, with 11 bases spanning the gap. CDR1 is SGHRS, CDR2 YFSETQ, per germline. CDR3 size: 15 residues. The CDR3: CASSLVGTSYNEQFF. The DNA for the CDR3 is TGCGCCAGCAGCTTGGTTGGGACTTCTTACAATGAGCAGTTCTTC.

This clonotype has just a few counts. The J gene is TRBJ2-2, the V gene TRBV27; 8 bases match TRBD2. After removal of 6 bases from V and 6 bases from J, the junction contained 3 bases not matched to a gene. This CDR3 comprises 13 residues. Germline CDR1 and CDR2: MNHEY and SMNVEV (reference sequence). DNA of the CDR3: TGTGCCAGCAGAGGACTAGCTCCCGGGGAGCTGTTTTTT. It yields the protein CASRGLAPGELFF.

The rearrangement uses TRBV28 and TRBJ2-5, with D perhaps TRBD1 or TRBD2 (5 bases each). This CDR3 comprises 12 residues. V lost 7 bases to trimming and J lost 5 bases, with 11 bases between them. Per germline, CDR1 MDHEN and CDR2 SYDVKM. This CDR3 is CASNQGTETQYF. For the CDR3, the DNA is TGTGCCAGCAACCAAGGGACCGAGACCCAGTACTTC.

This CDR3 reads CSAGDRATDTQYF. CDR3 DNA: TGCAGTGCTGGGGACAGGGCAACAGATACGCAGTATTTT. V is TRBV20-1 and J is TRBJ2-3; 9 bases align to TRBD1. From germline, CDR1 is DFQATT and CDR2 SNEGSKA (reference sequence). V trimming: 5 bases; J trimming: 3 bases; junction bases outside the gene matches: 3. The CDR3 runs 13 residues.

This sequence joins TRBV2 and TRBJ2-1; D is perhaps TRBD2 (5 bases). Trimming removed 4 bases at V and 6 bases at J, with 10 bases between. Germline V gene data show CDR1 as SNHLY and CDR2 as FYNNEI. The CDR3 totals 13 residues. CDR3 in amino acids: CASSGGFGNEQFF. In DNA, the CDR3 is TGTGCCAGCAGTGGCGGGTTCGGCAATGAGCAGTTCTTC.

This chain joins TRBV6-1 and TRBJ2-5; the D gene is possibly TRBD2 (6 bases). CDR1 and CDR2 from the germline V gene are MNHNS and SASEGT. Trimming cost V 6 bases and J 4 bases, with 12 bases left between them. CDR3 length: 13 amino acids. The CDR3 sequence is CASRAGGGETQYF. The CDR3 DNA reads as TGTGCCAGCAGGGCCGGGGGAGGAGAGACCCAGTACTTC.

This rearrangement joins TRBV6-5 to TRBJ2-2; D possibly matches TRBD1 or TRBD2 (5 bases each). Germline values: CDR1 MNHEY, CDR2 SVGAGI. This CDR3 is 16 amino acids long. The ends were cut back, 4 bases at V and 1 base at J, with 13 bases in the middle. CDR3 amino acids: CASSSPGTRNTGELFF. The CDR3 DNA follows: TGTGCCAGCAGTTCCCCCGGGACGCGGAACACCGGGGAGCTGTTTTTT.

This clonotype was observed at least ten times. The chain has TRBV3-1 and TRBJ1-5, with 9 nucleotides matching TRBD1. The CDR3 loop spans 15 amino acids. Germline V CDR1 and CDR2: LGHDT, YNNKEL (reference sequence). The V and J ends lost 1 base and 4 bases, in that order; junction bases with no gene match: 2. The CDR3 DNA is TGTGCCAGCAGCCAAGGGGGACAGGGTAATCAGCCCCAGCATTTT. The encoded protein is CASSQGGQGNQPQHF.

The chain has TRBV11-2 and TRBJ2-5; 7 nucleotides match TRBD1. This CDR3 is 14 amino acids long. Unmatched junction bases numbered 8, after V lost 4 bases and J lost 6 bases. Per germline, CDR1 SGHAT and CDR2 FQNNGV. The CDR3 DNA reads TGTGCCAGCAGCTCTTTGACAGGGATTAAGACCCAGTACTTC. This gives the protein CASSSLTGIKTQYF.

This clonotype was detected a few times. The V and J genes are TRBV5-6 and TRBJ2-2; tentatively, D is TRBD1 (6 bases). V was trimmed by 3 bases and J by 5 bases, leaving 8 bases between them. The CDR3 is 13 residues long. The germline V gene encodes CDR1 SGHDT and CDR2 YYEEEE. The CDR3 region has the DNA TGTGCCAGCAGCTACACAGGGACCGGGGAGCTGTTTTTT. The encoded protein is CASSYTGTGELFF.

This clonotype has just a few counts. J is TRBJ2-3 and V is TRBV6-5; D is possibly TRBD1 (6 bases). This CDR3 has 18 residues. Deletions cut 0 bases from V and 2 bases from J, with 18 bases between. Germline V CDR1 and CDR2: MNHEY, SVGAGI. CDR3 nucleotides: TGTGCCAGCAGTTACTCCTCAACAGGGACAAGGGTCACAGATACGCAGTATTTT. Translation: CASSYSSTGTRVTDTQYF.

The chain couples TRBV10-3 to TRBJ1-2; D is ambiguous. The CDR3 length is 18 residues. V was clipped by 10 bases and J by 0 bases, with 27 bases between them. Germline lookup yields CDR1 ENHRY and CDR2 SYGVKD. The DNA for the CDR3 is TGTGCCACTTTCAATACGGAATCGGGCAGACGATCTAACTATGGCTACACCTTC. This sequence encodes CATFNTESGRRSNYGYTF.

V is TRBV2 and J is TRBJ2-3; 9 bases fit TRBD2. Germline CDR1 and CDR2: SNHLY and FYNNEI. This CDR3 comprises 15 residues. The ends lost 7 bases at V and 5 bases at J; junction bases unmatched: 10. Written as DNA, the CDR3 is TGTGCCAGCATCGGTGAGGGACTAGCAGGAGATACGCAGTATTTT. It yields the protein CASIGEGLAGDTQYF.

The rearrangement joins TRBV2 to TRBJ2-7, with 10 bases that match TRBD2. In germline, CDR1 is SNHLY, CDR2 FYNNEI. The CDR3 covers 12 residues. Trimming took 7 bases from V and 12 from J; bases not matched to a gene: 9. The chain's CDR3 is CASTLASGSWYF. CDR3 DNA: TGTGCCAGCACCCTTGCTAGCGGGAGTTGGTACTTC.

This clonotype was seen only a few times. The CDR3 DNA follows: TGTGCCAGCAGCTTAGTAGGACTAGCGGGAATTGAGAGCTCCTACAATGAGCAGTTCTTC. This encodes CASSLVGLAGIESSYNEQFF. The chain employs TRBV11-1 and TRBJ2-1, with 12 nucleotides matching TRBD2. CDR3 length: 20 amino acids. CDR1 and CDR2 (germline): SGHAT, FQDESV (reference sequence). V lost 1 base to trimming and J lost 0 bases; unmatched junction nucleotides: 10.